One sample yielded the 31 T cell receptor beta chains listed below, sequenced in a study of lymphopenia after photon versus proton radiotherapy. The assay was immunoSEQ multiplex PCR, and TCRdb's table has in-frame clones only and misses some. This table holds approximately 30,000 clones, over 75% found once. Here the sequenced sample was peripheral blood, taken from a patient treated with photon-based radiotherapy. The receptors derive from a man over 45 with gastric cancer.

This chain links TRBV4-1 with TRBJ1-4; perhaps TRBD1 as D (5 bases). V was cut by 0 bases and J by 3 bases, with 8 bases left in between. Germline V CDR1 and CDR2: MGHRA, YSYEKL. The CDR3 is 15 residues long. The CDR3 region is CASSQEGGSNEKLFF. CDR3 nucleotides: TGCGCCAGCAGCCAAGAGGGGGGATCTAATGAAAAACTGTTTTTT.

The sample holds one count of this clone. The V call is TRBV5-1, the J call TRBJ2-2; TRBD1 matches at 10 bases. The V segment lost 2 bases and the J segment 5 bases; nucleotides outside the gene matches: 9. The germline V gene encodes CDR1 SGHRS and CDR2 YFSETQ. This CDR3 contains 17 residues. The CDR3 is CASSFLPRDRGTGELFF. The CDR3 DNA follows: TGCGCCAGCAGCTTCCTCCCCCGGGACAGGGGAACCGGGGAGCTGTTTTTT.

The chain carries TRBV6-5 and TRBJ2-7; 8 positions match TRBD1. V shed 5 bases, J shed 5 bases, and the junction held 8 bases outside the gene matches. This CDR3 spans 14 amino acids. Germline CDR1 reads MNHEY; CDR2 reads SVGAGI. CDR3 bases: TGTGCCAGCAGTCCCAGGGGGCCTGAGGACGAGCAGTACGTC. Protein sequence: CASSPRGPEDEQYV.

The chain uses TRBV30 and TRBJ2-2; D unclear. V was trimmed by 0 bases and J by 7 bases, leaving 6 bases between them. CDR1 and CDR2 from the germline V gene are GTSNPN and SVGIG (reference sequence). This CDR3 region has 12 residues. In DNA form, the CDR3 reads TGTGCCTGGAGTGTGCGAATCGGGGAGCTGTTTTTT. It translates to CAWSVRIGELFF.

This clone showed up just once. For the CDR3, the DNA is TGTGCCAGCAGCTTGGACAGGGACAGAGAAGCTTTCTTT. This gives the protein CASSLDRDREAFF. The rearrangement joins TRBV7-9 to TRBJ1-1, with 8 bases matching TRBD1. This CDR3 is built from 13 residues. V gave up 3 bases and J gave up 8 bases; unmatched junction bases: 5. Per the germline V gene, CDR1 is SEHNR and CDR2 is FQNEAQ (reference sequence).

The chain couples TRBV5-1 to TRBJ2-5; 8 bases fit TRBD2. J lost 1 base, V lost 5 bases, and 7 bases had no gene match. There are 15 residues in the CDR3. Germline CDR1 SGHRS, CDR2 YFSETQ. CDR3 sequence reads: CASRGGGGPQETQYF. The CDR3 coding sequence is TGCGCCAGCAGGGGAGGCGGGGGGCCCCAAGAGACCCAGTACTTC.

This sequence joins TRBV19 and TRBJ2-3; 8 nucleotides align to TRBD2. Losses at the gene ends were 7 bases for V and 0 bases for J; bases not matched to a gene: 0. CDR1 LNHDA and CDR2 SQIVND come from the germline V gene (reference sequence). CDR3 length: 13 residues. Here the CDR3 DNA reads TGTGCCAGTAAGCGGGGGAGCACAGATACGCAGTATTTT. Amino acid sequence: CASKRGSTDTQYF.

The chain is built from TRBV7-9 and TRBJ2-1; 7 nucleotides line up with TRBD2. The CDR3 loop spans 15 amino acids. The V segment lost 3 bases and the J segment 7 bases; nucleotides outside the gene matches: 9. Germline V gene sequence: CDR1 SEHNR, CDR2 FQNEAQ (reference sequence). Here the CDR3 DNA reads TGTGCCAGCAGCTTCAAATGGGACTATTTTAATGAGCAGTTCTTC. It encodes CASSFKWDYFNEQFF.

V and J are TRBV30 and TRBJ2-3; 9 positions match TRBD2. V gave up 1 base and J gave up 6 bases; unmatched junction bases: 8. Germline assignment: CDR1 GTSNPN and CDR2 SVGIG (reference sequence). The CDR3 has 15 residues. The CDR3: CAWSAGTSRVDTQYF. The CDR3 nucleotides are TGTGCCTGGAGTGCCGGGACTAGCCGAGTCGATACGCAGTATTTT.

This clone came up once. Written as DNA, the CDR3 is TGCGCCAGCAGCCAAGATGCACTACCGGGTACTGAAGCTTTCTTT. Protein sequence: CASSQDALPGTEAFF. The chain employs TRBV4-1 and TRBJ1-1, with no clear D. The CDR3 is 15 amino acids. V was clipped by 0 bases and J by 5 bases, with 13 bases between them. CDR1 is MGHRA, CDR2 YSYEKL, per germline.

This rearrangement joins TRBV11-3 to TRBJ2-3; D remains unclear. The CDR3 runs 15 residues. The V gene lost 0 bases and the J gene lost 2 bases, with 9 bases spanning the gap. CDR1 is SGHNT and CDR2 is YENEEA in the germline V gene. The CDR3 sequence is CASSLDGKPTDTQYF. The DNA for the CDR3 is TGTGCCAGCAGCTTAGATGGGAAACCCACAGATACGCAGTATTTT.

The chain recombines TRBV13 with TRBJ2-2; D may match TRBD1 or TRBD2 (5 bases each). The V and J ends lost 6 bases and 0 bases respectively, with 14 bases between them. The germline gives CDR1 PRHDT, CDR2 FYEKMQ (reference sequence). The CDR3 is 16 amino acids. In DNA form, the CDR3 reads TGTGCCAGCAGTGGGCTCGGGGCGGCGAACACCGGGGAGCTGTTTTTT. Encoded protein: CASSGLGAANTGELFF.

The chain is built from TRBV4-3 and TRBJ1-4, with unresolved D. CDR3 length equals 15 residues. The V end was cut by 0 bases, the J end by 6 bases, with 11 bases between. The germline gives CDR1 LGHNA, CDR2 YSLEER. The CDR3 here is CASSQDIGSHEKLFF. In DNA, the CDR3 is TGCGCCAGCAGCCAAGATATCGGGTCCCATGAAAAACTGTTTTTT.

This clone has just a few counts. This rearrangement joins TRBV20-1 to TRBJ2-7; 8 bases match TRBD2. J was trimmed by 7 bases and V by 3 bases; bases with no gene match: 2. The CDR3 is 11 amino acids. Germline V CDR1 and CDR2: DFQATT, SNEGSKA (reference sequence). In nucleotides, the CDR3 is TGCAGTGCTAGTAGCGGGGTTGAGCAGTACTTC. It specifies CSASSGVEQYF.

This clone is termed medium-sized. This rearrangement joins TRBV7-9 to TRBJ2-2; a weak D match, TRBD2 (7 bases). The CDR3 is 16 amino acids. Trimming removed 1 base from V and 4 bases from J, with 13 bases in between. Germline CDR1 and CDR2: SEHNR and FQNEAQ (reference sequence). The CDR3 DNA sequence: TGTGCCAGCAGCTTAGAGGGGGGGCTTGGCACCGGGGAGCTGTTTTTT. Its protein product is CASSLEGGLGTGELFF.

The CDR3 DNA sequence: TGTGCCAGCAGCTTAGACGGCAGGGGCCAAGAGACCCAGTACTTC. Its protein is CASSLDGRGQETQYF. This sequence joins TRBV7-2 and TRBJ2-5, with a possible D match to TRBD1 (6 bases). The CDR3 is made up of 15 amino acids. Trimming took off 1 base at V and 1 base at J, with 10 bases between the two ends. Looked up from germline, CDR1 is SGHTA and CDR2 is FQGNSA.

The rearrangement links TRBV20-1 to TRBJ2-1; no clear D. This CDR3 is built from 10 residues. Trimming removed 4 bases at V and 2 bases at J, with 0 bases between. Per the germline V gene, CDR1 is DFQATT and CDR2 is SNEGSKA (reference sequence). The CDR3: CSATYNEQFF. CDR3 coding DNA: TGCAGTGCTACCTACAATGAGCAGTTCTTC.

V usage is TRBV6-5 and J usage is TRBJ1-2, with D perhaps matching TRBD1 (6 bases). V was pared by 6 bases and J by 4 bases, with 12 bases between. Germline lookup yields CDR1 MNHEY and CDR2 SVGAGI. The length of the CDR3 is 13 residues. The CDR3 sequence: CASRLQGGYGYTF. CDR3 nucleotide sequence: TGTGCCAGCAGGCTACAGGGAGGCTATGGCTACACCTTC.

The CDR3 reads CASSLVVQGTSNTGELFF. The CDR3 DNA reads TGCGCCAGCAGCTTGGTTGTCCAGGGGACATCGAACACCGGGGAGCTGTTTTTT. The chain combines TRBV5-1 with TRBJ2-2; D perhaps matches TRBD1 (6 bases). The V end lost 0 bases, the J end lost 0 bases, and 15 bases lay between the germline ends. This CDR3 has 18 amino acids. Germline CDR1 SGHRS, CDR2 YFSETQ.

CDR3 nucleotide sequence: TGCAGCGTTGAATTACAGCGCAATCAGCCCCAGCATTTT. It codes for CSVELQRNQPQHF. This chain connects TRBV29-1 to TRBJ1-5, with unresolved D. The CDR3 has 13 amino acids. CDR1 SQVTM and CDR2 ANQGSEA come from the germline V gene. Trimming left V 2 bases short and J 2 bases short, with 7 bases between.

The chain combines TRBV27 with TRBJ1-2; no firm D call. CDR1 is MNHEY, CDR2 SMNVEV, per germline (reference sequence). There are 13 residues in the CDR3. V lost 6 bases and J lost 4, with 12 bases in between. The CDR3 sequence: CASRSLGGYGYTF. The CDR3 DNA is TGTGCCAGCAGATCGTTGGGCGGCTATGGCTACACCTTC.

The CDR3 region is CASSSSRDRADTQYF. The CDR3 DNA sequence: TGTGCCAGTAGTAGCTCCCGGGACAGGGCAGATACGCAGTATTTT. This chain uses TRBV19 with TRBJ2-3; 9 bases align to TRBD1. The CDR3 extends over 15 amino acids. Germline trimming cut 4 bases from V and 4 bases from J; bases unmatched to any gene: 6. In germline, CDR1 is LNHDA, CDR2 SQIVND (reference sequence).

J is TRBJ2-2 and V is TRBV5-6; TRBD1 aligns across 7 bases. The CDR3 runs to 14 residues. The V gene end was trimmed by 5 bases and the J gene end by 1 base; junction bases not matched to a gene: 2. Germline CDR1 is SGHDT and CDR2 is YYEEEE. In DNA, the CDR3 is TGTGCCAGCAGTTGGACAGGGAACACCGGGGAGCTGTTTTTT. Amino acids: CASSWTGNTGELFF.

Written as DNA, the CDR3 is TGCGCCAGCAGAAGCGGGGGCACGAACACCGGGGAGCTGTTTTTT. Translation gives CASRSGGTNTGELFF. The chain carries TRBV5-1 and TRBJ2-2; 8 bases match TRBD2. Germline CDR1 is SGHRS and CDR2 is YFSETQ. The CDR3 sequence is 15 residues long. V lost 5 bases, J lost 0 bases, and 3 bases stayed unmatched.

The rearrangement joins TRBV30 to TRBJ2-1; maybe TRBD2 (6 bases). The V gene lost 3 bases and the J gene lost 7 bases, with 13 bases spanning the gap. The CDR3 has 13 amino acids. The germline V gene encodes CDR1 GTSNPN and CDR2 SVGIG (reference sequence). Here the CDR3 DNA reads TGTGCCTGGAGACCCCCGGGGGTAAATGAGCAGTTCTTC. It translates to CAWRPPGVNEQFF.

J is TRBJ1-3 and V is TRBV30; D ambiguous. Trimming pared 0 bases from V and 0 bases from J, leaving 12 bases between. CDR1 and CDR2 from the germline V gene are GTSNPN and SVGIG (reference sequence). CDR3 length equals 16 residues. The CDR3 DNA reads as TGTGCCTGGAGTGTACTGGGCAGGTCCTCTGGAAACACCATATATTTT. This encodes CAWSVLGRSSGNTIYF.

The chain carries TRBV10-3 and TRBJ2-3, with D tentatively TRBD2 (5 bases). Trimming took 6 bases from V and 2 from J, leaving 12 bases between them. The CDR3 runs to 14 residues. CDR1 ENHRY and CDR2 SYGVKD come from the germline V gene. The DNA of the CDR3 is TGTGCCATCAGAAAAACGGGGTCCACAGATACGCAGTATTTT. Amino acid sequence: CAIRKTGSTDTQYF.

The count of this clone is one. V is TRBV7-2 and J is TRBJ1-5, with D possibly TRBD1 on 5 matching bases. The CDR3 loop spans 13 amino acids. V gave up 2 bases and J gave up 6 bases, with 8 bases separating them. Germline V lookup: CDR1 SGHTA, CDR2 FQGNSA. The CDR3 sequence is CASSLRGGQPQHF. The DNA for the CDR3 is TGTGCCAGCAGCTTAAGGGGTGGTCAGCCCCAGCATTTT.

V usage is TRBV4-1 and J usage is TRBJ1-2; D gene ambiguous. CDR3 length: 16 residues. CDR1 is MGHRA and CDR2 is YSYEKL in the germline V gene. Trimming took 1 base from V and 6 from J, leaving 18 bases between them. Here the CDR3 reads CASSQVVFKDPDGYTF. In DNA form, the CDR3 reads TGCGCCAGCAGCCAAGTTGTATTTAAGGATCCCGATGGCTACACCTTC.

This clone was detected only once. The genes are TRBV5-6 and TRBJ1-2; 7 nucleotides line up with TRBD1. Unmatched junction bases numbered 6, after V lost 7 bases and J lost 3 bases. CDR1 SGHDT and CDR2 YYEEEE come from the germline V gene. The CDR3 loop spans 13 amino acids. CDR3 loop: CASVGRGYYGYTF. DNA of the CDR3: TGTGCCAGCGTCGGCAGGGGGTACTATGGCTACACCTTC.

This clone has a single count. The chain combines TRBV20-1 with TRBJ2-3; D possibly corresponds to TRBD1 (5 bases). The CDR3 loop spans 11 amino acids. Germline V gene lookup returns CDR1 DFQATT and CDR2 SNEGSKA (reference sequence). The V end was cut by 3 bases, the J end by 15 bases, with 16 bases between. Here the CDR3 DNA reads TGCAGTGCTAGCAAGGCCAGGGAACCATATTTT. It is translated as CSASKAREPYF.